This T cell receptor beta chain was retrieved from a study of CD4 T cells in relation to SARS-CoV-2 and coronaviruses. The wider study: After roughly ten days of antigen culture, PBMC TCR beta CDR3s were sequenced.

Assay: immunoSEQ multiplex PCR; the TCRdb copy retains only in-frame clones and omits some. The sample lists about 26,000 clones, about 70% occurring once. CDR3 length: 12 residues. Germline V gene lookup returns CDR1 SNHLY and CDR2 FYNNEI. Trimming left V 8 bases short and J 4 bases short, with 11 bases between. The unexposed donors gave CD4+ T cells in 2011-2018, prior to COVID-19. The cells were cultured for 10 days before CD4+ T cells were isolated. Cultures received half-medium IL-2 refreshes on days 3 and 7. Points on this clone: No antigen is known for it.

The clonotype comes from a human donor in good health. Sequencing input: CD4+ T cells from PBMCs, cultured in vitro. This chain links TRBV2 with TRBJ2-5; TRBD1 might be the D (6 bases). The CDR3 bases are TGTGCCAGCGGCCGACAGGTAGAGACCCAGTACTTC. Protein product: CASGRQVETQYF.